The clone carrying this T cell receptor (beta chain) occurred a few times. As every portion of the isolated RNA was reverse transcribed, the sequencing read expressed TCRB transcripts. Measured with immunoSEQ multiplex PCR; TCRdb has only the in-frame clones, and not every one. Of under 900,000 clones listed, 15% to 20% are singletons. The data were taken from a study of beta chain features in type 1 diabetes. V lost 6 bases, J lost 6 bases, and 20 bases lay in between. Germline loops: CDR1 WNHNN, CDR2 SYGVQD (reference sequence). This CDR3 comprises 15 residues. This sequence was found in a woman under 30 in good health. Sequencing input: naive CD4+ T cells from blood. V usage is TRBV10-1 and J usage is TRBJ1-1; D gene unclear. This CDR3 reads CASSSGPTGVAEAFF. CDR3 in DNA: TGCGCCAGCAGCAGTGGCCCCACCGGCGTAGCTGAAGCTTTCTTT.